What follows is one T cell receptor (beta chain) and its context. The sample comes from a study of blood T cell repertoires in COVID-19. Study-level information: From T cells, B-cell-depleted T cells, or PBMCs came the material, which was cDNA or gDNA.

In the original analysis: Estimation of nucleated cell counts was performed using reference gene primer amplification. Clones were sequenced by immunoSEQ multiplex PCR, and TCRdb holds only the in-frame ones, with some missing. The DNA was the basis for D and trimming; V, J and clone size are from that table. The sample lists approximately 97,000 clones; around 87% were seen once. V lost 3 bases to trimming and J lost 3 bases; unmatched junction nucleotides: 4. Germline CDR1 and CDR2: MNHEY and SVGAGI. CDR3 length equals 15 residues. Sequenced material: peripheral blood. This receptor was taken from a man aged 50 or older with active or convalescent COVID-19. The V gene is TRBV6-5, the J gene TRBJ2-3, with TRBD2 matching 9 bases. CDR3 loop: CASSYSGGQTDTQYF. The CDR3 region has the DNA TGTGCCAGCAGTTATAGCGGGGGCCAAACAGATACGCAGTATTTT.